This note documents a single T cell receptor (beta chain) sequence. Its antigen is unknown. Libraries were prepared by immunoSEQ multiplex PCR; TCRdb keeps only in-frame clonotypes and omits some of them. The sample has under 85,000 clones; around 93% are singletons. This sample was included in a study of PD-L1 blockade in urothelial cancer. Trimming removed 4 bases at V and 4 bases at J, with 14 bases between. The CDR3 contains 14 residues. The germline gives CDR1 SGHRS, CDR2 YFSETQ. Points from the study as a whole: A below-median TCR clonality in blood before treatment predicted better survival.

The time point denotes: peripheral blood 6 weeks after treatment start. The chain employs TRBV5-1 and TRBJ1-2; D is perhaps TRBD1 (6 bases). The source material was PBMCs, sampled around atezolizumab (anti-PD-L1) treatment. The receptor's source is a woman older than 75 with urothelial cancer. CDR3 in DNA: TGCGCCAGCAGCGTGAGACAGGACTCCTATGGCTACACCTTC. It is translated as CASSVRQDSYGYTF.